This T cell receptor beta chain was sequenced in a study of tissue T cells after allogeneic stem cell transplantation. As for the study in general: Several unmodified and three CD34-selected T-cell-depleted grafts went to graft-versus-host disease patients.

From germline, CDR1 is SNHLY and CDR2 FYNNEI. This CDR3 spans 15 amino acids. V lost 4 bases, J lost 0 bases, and 4 bases stayed unmatched. This clone was recorded a few times. The sample has other DNA sequences that encode this CDR3 too. Sequencing was performed with immunoSEQ multiplex PCR; in TCRdb, only in-frame clones are kept and a portion is missing. The table has about 1,100 clones, about three fifths seen once. This research-autopsy study prospectively enrolled adult allogeneic hematopoietic cell transplant recipients with steroid-refractory graft-versus-host disease. This sequence originates from a male patient of 60 years or more with steroid-refractory graft-versus-host disease after an allogeneic stem cell transplant. Some T cells may have come from the graft donor. This chain links TRBV2 with TRBJ2-3, with 7 bases matching TRBD1. Sequencing used stomach tissue, obtained at autopsy. CDR3: CASSAGTASTDTQYF. The CDR3 DNA reads TGTGCCAGCAGTGCCGGGACAGCTAGCACAGATACGCAGTATTTT.